The rows below give T cell receptor beta chains drawn from one sample of a study of T cell repertoires in aging, cancer and after chemotherapy. TCRdb ran MiXCR on the multiplex PCR reads and lists one entry per CDR3 protein. The table lists thousands of distinct CDR3 sequences, about 25% of them singletons, with around 17% in the top ten. Sample: blood. These receptors all come from a human donor in good health. Both conserved end residues are part of each CDR3. D genes are given only for firm matches. Clone size, where shown, is once, few, many, or a class for clones that have expanded.

v_gene,abundance,d_gene,j_gene,CDR3aa,CDR3nt
TRBV6-1,-,TRBD1,TRBJ1-5,CASSRGQGGQPQHF,TGTGCCAGCTCAAGAGGGCAGGGGGGTCAGCCCCAGCATTTT
TRBV6-2/TRBV6-3,few,TRBD1,TRBJ2-7,CASSYQSTGAYEQYF,TGTGCCAGCAGTTACCAATCGACAGGGGCCTACGAGCAGTACTTC
TRBV11-2,-,-,TRBJ2-5,CASSFPSNQETQYF,TGTGCCAGCAGCTTTCCTAGCAACCAAGAGACCCAGTACTTC
TRBV6-2/TRBV6-3,medium-sized,-,TRBJ2-2,CATRRSGRMNTGELFF,TGTGCCACCAGGCGGTCGGGACGGATGAACACCGGGGAGCTGTTTTTT
TRBV5-1,-,TRBD2,TRBJ2-3,CASSLGLAGGTDTQYF,TGCGCCAGCAGCTTGGGACTAGCGGGGGGCACAGATACGCAGTATTTT
TRBV19,medium-sized,-,TRBJ1-2,CASSIGTNYGYTF,TGTGCCAGTAGTATAGGGACAAACTATGGCTACACCTTC
TRBV29-1,-,TRBD2,TRBJ2-2,CSVDSGGPNTGELFF,TGCAGCGTTGATAGCGGGGGGCCAAACACCGGGGAGCTGTTTTTT
TRBV11-2,few,TRBD1,TRBJ1-5,CASSLGDRINQPQHF,TGTGCCAGCAGCTTAGGGGACAGAATCAATCAGCCCCAGCATTTT
TRBV6-5,few,TRBD1,TRBJ1-3,CASRGGQGDTIYF,TGTGCCAGCAGGGGGGGACAGGGAGACACCATATATTTT
TRBV20-1,-,TRBD1,TRBJ1-6,CSARTGDVSPLHF,TGCAGTGCTAGGACAGGGGATGTCTCACCCCTCCACTTT
TRBV6-5,medium-sized,-,TRBJ2-3,CASSRGDTQYF,TGTGCCAGCAGCAGGGGTGATACGCAGTATTTT
TRBV6-2/TRBV6-3,medium-sized,TRBD2,TRBJ2-7,CASSYRAGGLSEQYF,TGTGCCAGCAGTTACCGAGCGGGAGGGCTCTCCGAGCAGTACTTC
TRBV19,medium-sized,-,TRBJ1-2,CASSIVGIMVCTF,TGTGCCAGTAGTATTGTGGGGATTATGGTGTGCACCTTC
TRBV19,-,TRBD2,TRBJ2-7,CASSGRAGDEQYF,TGTGCCAGTAGTGGACGAGCGGGAGACGAGCAGTACTTC
TRBV29-1,large,-,TRBJ2-2,CSVEGYKGSNGELFF,TGCAGCGTTGAAGGGTATAAGGGGAGTAACGGGGAGCTGTTTTTT
TRBV12-3/TRBV12-4,few,TRBD2,TRBJ2-7,CASSLLAGGQYEQYF,TGTGCCAGCAGTTTGCTAGCGGGAGGCCAGTACGAGCAGTACTTC
TRBV28,large,TRBD1,TRBJ1-6,CASSLGPTGWNSPLHF,TGTGCCAGCAGTTTGGGTCCGACAGGGTGGAATTCACCCCTCCACTTT
TRBV5-6,few,-,TRBJ1-1,CASSYRGRRANTEAFF,TGTGCCAGCAGCTACCGGGGGAGGCGGGCGAACACTGAAGCTTTCTTT
TRBV4-3,-,TRBD1,TRBJ2-5,CASSQGQGEETQYF,TGCGCCAGCAGCCAAGGACAGGGGGAAGAGACCCAGTACTTC
TRBV20-1,-,TRBD1,TRBJ2-7,CSARDRSGGGYEQYF,TGCAGTGCTAGAGATCGCTCAGGGGGCGGATACGAGCAGTACTTC
TRBV10-3,-,-,TRBJ1-1,CAISETGTLNTEAFF,TGTGCCATCAGTGAGACCGGGACACTTAACACTGAAGCTTTCTTT
TRBV20-1,-,TRBD2,TRBJ2-3,CSASSAGGGDTQYF,TGCAGTGCTAGTTCAGCGGGAGGCGGAGATACGCAGTATTTT
TRBV5-1,-,-,TRBJ1-3,CASSEDNSGNTIYF,TGCGCCAGCAGCGAGGACAACTCTGGAAACACCATATATTTT
TRBV6-2/TRBV6-3,medium-sized,-,TRBJ1-2,CASSLARRPEGYTF,TGTGCCAGCAGTTTAGCAAGGCGACCCGAGGGCTACACCTTC
TRBV5-4,medium-sized,-,TRBJ1-4,CASSFAGVNEKLFF,TGTGCCAGCAGCTTCGCTGGGGTTAATGAAAAACTGTTTTTT
TRBV18,-,TRBD2,TRBJ2-3,CASSLLAGGSDTQYF,TGTGCCAGCTCACTACTAGCGGGGGGTTCAGATACGCAGTATTTT
TRBV12-3/TRBV12-4,few,-,TRBJ2-7,CASSSISGIYEQYF,TGTGCCAGCAGTTCCATTAGTGGGATTTACGAGCAGTACTTC
TRBV7-9,medium-sized,-,TRBJ2-1,CASSPRPRASYNEQFF,TGTGCCAGCAGCCCGCGGCCGCGAGCCTCCTACAATGAGCAGTTCTTC
TRBV18,medium-sized,-,TRBJ2-2,CASSPQRSAVTSNTGELFF,TGTGCCAGCTCACCACAGAGGTCGGCCGTAACGAGTAACACCGGGGAGCTGTTTTTT
TRBV20-1,-,TRBD2,TRBJ2-2,CSASWPSGSSGEPFF,TGCAGTGCTAGTTGGCCTAGCGGGAGTAGCGGGGAGCCGTTTTTT
TRBV28,few,-,TRBJ2-7,CASSLKLGNEQYF,TGTGCCAGCAGTTTAAAACTTGGGAACGAGCAGTACTTC
TRBV9,-,-,TRBJ1-3,CASSRISGNTIYF,TGTGCCAGCAGCCGCATCTCTGGAAACACCATATATTTT
TRBV7-2,medium-sized,TRBD2,TRBJ2-5,CASSLSGAGALETQYF,TGTGCCAGCAGCTTAAGCGGAGCGGGGGCCCTGGAGACCCAGTACTTC
TRBV9,-,-,TRBJ2-2,CASSVEVGGELFF,TGTGCCAGCAGCGTAGAGGTGGGGGGGGAGCTGTTTTTT
TRBV6-5,medium-sized,TRBD1,TRBJ2-7,CASSYSPRGSSYEQYF,TGTGCCAGCAGTTACTCACCCAGGGGGAGCTCCTACGAGCAGTACTTC
TRBV12-3/TRBV12-4,few,TRBD2,TRBJ2-3,CASRAGSTDTQYF,TGTGCCAGCCGAGCGGGGAGCACAGATACGCAGTATTTT
TRBV24-1,-,-,TRBJ1-3,CAISSGNTIYF,TGTGCCATCTCCTCTGGAAACACCATATATTTT
TRBV4-2,few,-,TRBJ2-7,CASSQMSGGGSYEQYF,TGTGCCAGCAGCCAAATGTCAGGAGGGGGGAGCTACGAGCAGTACTTC
TRBV10-3,-,-,TRBJ2-7,CAISQTDSYEQYF,TGTGCCATCAGTCAAACAGATTCCTACGAGCAGTACTTC
TRBV6-1,-,TRBD1,TRBJ1-6,CASSSGGTGKGSPLHF,TGTGCCAGCAGTAGCGGGGGGACAGGGAAGGGTTCACCCCTCCACTTT
TRBV20-1,few,-,TRBJ2-5,CSARAPYGGGQETQYF,TGCAGTGCTAGAGCCCCTTACGGGGGAGGACAAGAGACCCAGTACTTC
TRBV4-3,medium-sized,-,TRBJ2-3,CASSQDLLGGAPDTQYF,TGCGCCAGCAGCCAAGATCTCTTGGGGGGGGCGCCAGATACGCAGTATTTT
TRBV27,medium-sized,TRBD2,TRBJ2-1,CASSRGASGGYNEQFF,TGTGCCAGCAGCCGGGGGGCTAGCGGGGGCTACAATGAGCAGTTCTTC
TRBV6-4,few,-,TRBJ1-6,CASSERAGASSPLHF,TGTGCCAGCAGTGAAAGGGCAGGGGCTAGTTCACCCCTCCACTTT
TRBV4-2,-,-,TRBJ1-2,CASSQDGGNYGYTF,TGTGCCAGCAGCCAAGATGGGGGTAACTATGGCTACACCTTC
TRBV6-6,medium-sized,-,TRBJ1-3,CASSATGPGNTIYF,TGTGCCAGCAGTGCGACAGGTCCTGGAAACACCATATATTTT
TRBV28,few,-,TRBJ1-1,CASSTRPGATEAFF,TGTGCCAGCAGTACCCGCCCAGGGGCCACTGAAGCTTTCTTT
TRBV27,medium-sized,-,TRBJ2-1,CASATGLLVMNEQFF,TGTGCCAGTGCGACCGGGCTGCTGGTTATGAATGAGCAGTTCTTC
TRBV24-1,-,-,TRBJ2-7,CATSDLVRAEQYF,TGTGCCACCAGTGATTTGGTCCGCGCTGAACAGTACTTC
TRBV27,-,TRBD1,TRBJ2-7,CASSLSGTGDYEQYF,TGTGCCAGCAGTTTATCGGGGACAGGGGACTACGAGCAGTACTTC
TRBV7-2,-,-,TRBJ2-3,CASRFQGLSTDTQYF,TGTGCCAGCAGATTCCAGGGTCTTAGCACAGATACGCAGTATTTT